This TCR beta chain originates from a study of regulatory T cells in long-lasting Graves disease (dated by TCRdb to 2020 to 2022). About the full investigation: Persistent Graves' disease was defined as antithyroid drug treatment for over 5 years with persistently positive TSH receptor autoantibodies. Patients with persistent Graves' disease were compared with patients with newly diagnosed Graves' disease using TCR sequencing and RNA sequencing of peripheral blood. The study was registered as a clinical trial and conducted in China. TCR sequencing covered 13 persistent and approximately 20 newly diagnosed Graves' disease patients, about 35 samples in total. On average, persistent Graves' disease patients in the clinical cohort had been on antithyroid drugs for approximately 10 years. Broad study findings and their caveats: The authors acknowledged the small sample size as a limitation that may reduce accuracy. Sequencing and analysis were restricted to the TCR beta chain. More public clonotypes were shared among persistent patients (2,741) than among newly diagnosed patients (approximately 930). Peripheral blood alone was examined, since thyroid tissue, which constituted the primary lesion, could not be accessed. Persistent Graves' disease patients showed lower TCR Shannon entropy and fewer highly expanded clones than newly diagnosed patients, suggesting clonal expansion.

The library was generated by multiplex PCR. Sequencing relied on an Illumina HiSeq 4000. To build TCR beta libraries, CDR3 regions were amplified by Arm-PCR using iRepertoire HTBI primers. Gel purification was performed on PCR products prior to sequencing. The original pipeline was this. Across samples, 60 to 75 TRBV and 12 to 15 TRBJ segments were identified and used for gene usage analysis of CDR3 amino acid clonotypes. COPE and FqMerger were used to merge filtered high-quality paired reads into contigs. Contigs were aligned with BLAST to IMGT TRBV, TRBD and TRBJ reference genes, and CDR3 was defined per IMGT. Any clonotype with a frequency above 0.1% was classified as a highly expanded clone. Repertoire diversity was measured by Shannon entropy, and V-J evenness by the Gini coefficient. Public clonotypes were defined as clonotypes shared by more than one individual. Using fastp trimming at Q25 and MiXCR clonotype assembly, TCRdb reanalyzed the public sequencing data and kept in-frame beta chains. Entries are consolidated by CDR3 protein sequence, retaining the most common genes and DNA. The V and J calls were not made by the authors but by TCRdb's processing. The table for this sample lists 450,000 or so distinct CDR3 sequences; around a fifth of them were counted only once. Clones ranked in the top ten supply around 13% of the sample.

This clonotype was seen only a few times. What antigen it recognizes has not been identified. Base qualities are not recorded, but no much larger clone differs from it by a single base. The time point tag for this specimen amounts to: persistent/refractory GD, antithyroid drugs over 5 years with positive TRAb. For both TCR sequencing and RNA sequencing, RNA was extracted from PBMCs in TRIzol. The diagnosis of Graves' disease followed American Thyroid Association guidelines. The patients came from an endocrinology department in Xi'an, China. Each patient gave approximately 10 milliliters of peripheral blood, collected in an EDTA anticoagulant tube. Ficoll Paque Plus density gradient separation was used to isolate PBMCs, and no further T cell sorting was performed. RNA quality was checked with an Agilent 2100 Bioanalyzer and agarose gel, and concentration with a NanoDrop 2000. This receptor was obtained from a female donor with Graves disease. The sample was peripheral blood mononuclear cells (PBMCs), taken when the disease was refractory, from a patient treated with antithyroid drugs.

DNA sequence: TGTGCCAGCAAGAGACAGCAGAACACTGAAGCTTTCTTT. The resulting protein is CASKRQQNTEAFF. The rearranged chain carries TRBV19 and TRBJ1-1; TRBD1 might be the D gene, on 5 matching bases. V was cut back by 9 bases and J by 1 base, leaving a gap of 12 bases between them. Reading from cysteine to phenylalanine, the CDR3 counts 13 amino acids. The retained sequence is limited to the CDR3, 39 bases, with the frame set at the first base. CDR1 LNHDA and CDR2 SQIVND are derived from the germline V gene (reference sequence).